Detailed here is one T cell receptor (beta chain). The antigen is not known. The CDR3 is 15 residues long. V gave up 3 bases and J gave up 1 base, with 12 bases separating them. Germline CDR1 LNHDA, CDR2 SQIVND (reference sequence). This record comes from a study of ipilimumab plus nivolumab after autologous stem cell transplantation. This table comes from immunoSEQ multiplex PCR, and its TCRdb copy is limited to in-frame clones, with some not included. The repertoire holds 43,000 or so clones, with 70% to 90% as singletons. Study-level findings and limits: The authors say TCR, Treg and microbiome findings warrant further study.

The origin of this receptor is a male donor with multiple myeloma. The gene calls are TRBV19 and TRBJ2-5; tentative D call: TRBD2 (6 bases). Specimen: PBMCs, collected in a trial of ipilimumab plus nivolumab as post-transplant consolidation. This CDR3 reads CASSMTSGPQETQYF. Here the CDR3 DNA reads TGTGCCAGTAGTATGACCAGCGGGCCCCAAGAGACCCAGTACTTC.